The 11 T cell receptor beta chains in this list originate from one sample, sequenced in a study of blood T cell repertoires in COVID-19 (dated by TCRdb to the early 2020s). The library was built by means of the immunoSEQ multiplex PCR assay. Held by TCRdb, this immuneACCESS table contains in-frame sequences only and omits some clones. Under half of the omission traces to an unresolved V gene where checked; the cause of the rest is unknown. The sample table lists hundreds of thousands of clones, around 88% of them with a count of one. Together, the top ten hold roughly 2.1% of the sample. The sample was peripheral blood. These receptors were obtained from a woman under 40 who had recovered from COVID-19.

The chain links TRBV12-3 or TRBV12-4 to TRBJ1-2; the D is unclear. With 6 bases removed from V and 4 bases from J, the gap between germline ends came to 12 bases. The CDR3 is 13 amino acids. DNA of the CDR3: TGTGCCAGCAGCCCACAACACCCCTATGGCTACACCTTC. Translated, it gives CASSPQHPYGYTF.

The CDR3 region is CASSPITGNSPLHF. The CDR3 bases are TGTGCCAGCAGCCCGATAACAGGGAATTCACCCCTCCACTTT. The chain recombines TRBV27 with TRBJ1-6; weak D call: TRBD1 (6 bases). The CDR3 length is 14 residues. V lost 6 bases to trimming and J lost 7 bases, with 13 bases between them. CDR1 is MNHEY and CDR2 is SMNVEV in the germline V gene (reference sequence).

The count of this clone is one. V usage is TRBV3-1 (or the pseudogene TRBV3-2) and J usage is TRBJ2-5; D is unresolved. The germline gives CDR1 LGHDT, CDR2 YNNKEL (reference sequence). The CDR3 contains 14 residues. Trimming removed 0 bases at V and 2 bases at J, with 7 bases between. The CDR3 spells CASSQDLLQETQYF. The CDR3 nucleotides are TGTGCCAGCAGCCAAGATCTACTACAAGAGACCCAGTACTTC.

This chain uses TRBV28 with TRBJ1-2; 7 bases agree with TRBD1. The CDR3 has 14 amino acids. V dropped 5 bases and J dropped 7; count of bases not matched to a gene: 10. Germline V gives CDR1 MDHEN, CDR2 SYDVKM. CDR3 amino acids: CASSLLLQGTGYTF. The DNA for the CDR3 is TGTGCCAGCAGTCTTCTACTACAGGGGACTGGCTACACCTTC.

This clone was picked up one time. The chain links TRBV29-1 to TRBJ2-6; D unclear. Germline CDR1 reads SQVTM; CDR2 reads ANQGSEA. The CDR3 spans 13 residues. The V gene lost 6 bases and the J gene lost 0 bases, with 6 bases spanning the gap. The CDR3 coding sequence is TGCAGCGTCCTTATCTCTGGGGCCAACGTCCTGACTTTC. It yields the protein CSVLISGANVLTF.

This rearrangement joins TRBV2 to TRBJ1-1; 7 bases fit TRBD1. Germline CDR1 SNHLY, CDR2 FYNNEI. This CDR3 has 13 residues. Trimming removed 9 bases from V and 0 bases from J; junction bases left unmatched: 4. The chain's CDR3 is CASRDSLNTEAFF. CDR3 in DNA: TGTGCCAGTCGGGACAGCTTGAACACTGAAGCTTTCTTT. Using reference TRBV2 and TRBJ1-1 for the parts outside the CDR3, the full variable domain is EPEVTQTPSHQVTQMGQEVILRCVPISNHLYFYWYRQILGQKVEFLVSFYNNEISEKSEIFDDQFSVERPDGSNFTLKIRSTKLEDSAMYFCASRDSLNTEAFFGQGTRLTVV.

The V call is TRBV11-3, the J call TRBJ2-2; a weak D match, TRBD2 (5 bases). The CDR3 totals 17 residues. The germline V gene has CDR1 SGHNT and CDR2 YENEEA. V shed 1 base and J shed 4 bases, with 16 bases lying between them. The CDR3 DNA reads TGTGCCAGCAGCTTAGGAGGCGGGCCCTCGGGCACCGGGGAGCTGTTTTTT. This encodes CASSLGGGPSGTGELFF.

The chain carries TRBV3-1 (or the pseudogene TRBV3-2) and TRBJ2-1; 10 positions match TRBD2. Germline CDR1 LGHDT, CDR2 YNNKEL (reference sequence). V lost 5 bases, J lost 7 bases, and 11 bases stayed unmatched. The CDR3 is 16 residues long. Here the CDR3 reads CASSASGGAVENEQFF. The CDR3 DNA is TGTGCCAGCAGCGCCAGCGGGGGGGCCGTGGAAAATGAGCAGTTCTTC.

This chain uses TRBV4-1 with TRBJ2-1; D gene unclear. Germline CDR1 and CDR2: MGHRA and YSYEKL. The CDR3 consists of 14 residues. Trimming cost V 4 bases and J 7 bases, with 14 bases left between them. For the CDR3, the DNA is TGCGCCAGCAGCCCCGCCCTCTTGAGGAATGAGCAGTTCTTC. This codes for CASSPALLRNEQFF.

The genes are TRBV2 and TRBJ1-4; D remains ambiguous. This CDR3 has 14 amino acids. Trimming left V 3 bases short and J 4 bases short, with 9 bases between. Germline lookup yields CDR1 SNHLY and CDR2 FYNNEI. The CDR3 DNA is TGTGCCAGCAGTGATCGCGGTGGTAATGAAAAACTGTTTTTT. Amino acids: CASSDRGGNEKLFF.

The gene calls are TRBV2 and TRBJ1-2; D not resolved. The CDR3 is 13 amino acids. Germline V gene sequence: CDR1 SNHLY, CDR2 FYNNEI. Trimming pared 6 bases from V and 8 bases from J, leaving 16 bases between. The CDR3 reads CASSLSLSEGYTF. CDR3 in DNA: TGTGCCAGCAGCCTCTCCCTCTCGGAGGGCTACACCTTC.